This T cell receptor (beta chain) was obtained from a study of cytomegalovirus exposure and HLA in healthy donors (dated by TCRdb to 2016 to 2017). Describing the broader study: According to a later analysis, the roughly 130 validation repertoires were produced on the same platform as the roughly 600 repertoires of the first cohort. The study combined high-throughput TCR immunosequencing, statistical association of individual TCRs with disease status, and machine learning to predict cytomegalovirus infection status. In addition to the first cohort of approximately 670 subjects, a separate validation cohort of some 120 different subjects was used. The study aimed to test whether signatures of past pathogen exposure could be identified by cataloging public T cell receptors. What the work shows at the level of the full study, not this receptor alone: The authors suggested that the approach could potentially be generalized to other disease states and immunological phenotypes. The study gave a list of more than 150 TCR beta chains associated with cytomegalovirus. The classifier was reported to diagnose cytomegalovirus status with high specificity and sensitivity in both the original and validation cohorts. In vitro tests confirmed that three of the cytomegalovirus-associated TCR beta chains recognize cytomegalovirus antigens. All 110 or so repertoires were used to score co-occurrence in the validation cohort in a later analysis, because that analysis had no HLA typing for the cohort. Subsequent analysis determined that TCRs grouped into clusters in the first cohort also showed a tendency toward co-occurrence across the 90 to 150 validation repertoires, and roughly 94% of cluster scores exceeded 0. While some public TCRs were present in many individuals, most TCR sequences turned up only very rarely across donors.

The library came from the immunoSEQ multiplex PCR assay. In the paper's pipeline: A statistical classification framework was developed to diagnose cytomegalovirus status using the catalog of TCR beta chain sequences. This is the immuneACCESS table as TCRdb keeps it, with only in-frame sequences that have V and J called. A part of the clones is gone; compared with another copy, unresolved V genes explain less than half, and the rest is unexplained. For V, J and clone size, that table is used; D and trimming come from the DNA. For this sample there are about 240,000 clones; approximately 86% appear just once. Clones ranked in the top ten supply roughly 1.2% of the sample. The donors were included in the validation cohort of some 120 subjects, a group kept apart from the roughly 670-subject first cohort. The CDR3, from cysteine to phenylalanine, totals 16 residues. The retained sequence is limited to the CDR3, 48 bases, with the frame set at the first base. The germline V gene gives CDR1 as MGHDK and CDR2 as SYGVNS. V has 4 bases trimmed and J has 6 bases trimmed; junction bases matching no gene number 5.

Points on this clone: This clone's antigen is unknown. Per-base qualities were not stored, and no clone one base away is much larger.

The sample taken for sequencing was PBMCs. The chain is made from TRBV25-1 and TRBJ2-2; 13 bases in between match TRBD2. The sequence derives from a woman aged 25 to 39 in good health and CMV-seropositive. The nucleotide sequence reads as follows: TGTGCCAGCAGTGGCGCCGGGACTAGCGGGGCCGGGGAGCTGTTTTTT. Translated, this is CASSGAGTSGAGELFF. The reference TRBV25-1 and TRBJ2-2 proteins fill in what lies around the CDR3, so the full variable domain reads EADIYQTPRYLVIGTGKKITLECSQTMGHDKMYWYQQDPGMELHLIHYSYGVNSTEKGDLSSESTVSRIRTEHFPLTLESARPSHTSQYLCASSGAGTSGAGELFFGEGSRLTVL.